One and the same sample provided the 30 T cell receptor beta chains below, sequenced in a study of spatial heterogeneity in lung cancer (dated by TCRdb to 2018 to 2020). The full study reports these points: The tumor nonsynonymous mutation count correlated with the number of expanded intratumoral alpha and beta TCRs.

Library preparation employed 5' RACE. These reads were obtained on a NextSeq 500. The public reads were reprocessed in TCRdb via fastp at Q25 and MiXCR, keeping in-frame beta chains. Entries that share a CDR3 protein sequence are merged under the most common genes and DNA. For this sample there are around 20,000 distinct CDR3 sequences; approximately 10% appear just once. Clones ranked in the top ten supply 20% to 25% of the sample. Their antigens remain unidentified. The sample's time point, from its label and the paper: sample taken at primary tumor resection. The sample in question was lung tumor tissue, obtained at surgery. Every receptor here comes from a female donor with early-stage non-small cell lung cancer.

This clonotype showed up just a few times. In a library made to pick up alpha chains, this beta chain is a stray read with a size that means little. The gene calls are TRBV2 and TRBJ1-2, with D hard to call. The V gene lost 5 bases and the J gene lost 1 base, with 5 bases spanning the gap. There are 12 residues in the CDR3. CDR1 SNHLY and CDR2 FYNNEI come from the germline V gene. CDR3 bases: TGTGCCAGCAGTACAAATAACTATGGCTACACCTTC. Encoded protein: CASSTNNYGYTF. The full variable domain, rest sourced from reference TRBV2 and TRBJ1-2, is EPEVTQTPSHQVTQMGQEVILRCVPISNHLYFYWYRQILGQKVEFLVSFYNNEISEKSEIFDDQFSVERPDGSNFTLKIRSTKLEDSAMYFCASSTNNYGYTFGSGTRLTVV.

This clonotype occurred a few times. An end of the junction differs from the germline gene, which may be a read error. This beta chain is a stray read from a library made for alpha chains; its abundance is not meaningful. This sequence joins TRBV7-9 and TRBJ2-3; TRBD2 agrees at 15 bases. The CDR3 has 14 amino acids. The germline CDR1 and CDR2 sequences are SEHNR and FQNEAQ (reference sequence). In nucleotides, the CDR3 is TGTGCCAGCAGCAGGGGCAGGACTAGCGGGGGGGCAAATTTT. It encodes CASSRGRTSGGANF.

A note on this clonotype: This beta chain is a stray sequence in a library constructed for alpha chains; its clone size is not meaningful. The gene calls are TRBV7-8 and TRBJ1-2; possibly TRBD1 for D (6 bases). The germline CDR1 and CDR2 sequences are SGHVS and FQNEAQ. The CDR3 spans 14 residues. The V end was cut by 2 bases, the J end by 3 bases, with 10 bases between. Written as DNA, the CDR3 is TGTGCCAGCAGCTTAATCTCAGGGGACTATGGCTACACCTTC. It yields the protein CASSLISGDYGYTF.

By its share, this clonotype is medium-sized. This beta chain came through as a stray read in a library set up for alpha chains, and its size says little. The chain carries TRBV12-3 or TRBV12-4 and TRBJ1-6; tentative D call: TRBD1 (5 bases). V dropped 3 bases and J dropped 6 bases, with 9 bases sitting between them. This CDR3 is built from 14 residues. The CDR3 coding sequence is TGTGCCAGCAGTTTGGGGGGTTTTAATTCACCCCTCCACTTT. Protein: CASSLGGFNSPLHF.

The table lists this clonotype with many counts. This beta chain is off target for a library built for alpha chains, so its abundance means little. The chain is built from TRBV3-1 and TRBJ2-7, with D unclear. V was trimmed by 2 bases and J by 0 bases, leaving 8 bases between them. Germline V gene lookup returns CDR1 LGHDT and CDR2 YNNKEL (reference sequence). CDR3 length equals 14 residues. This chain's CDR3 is CASSQQASSYEQYF. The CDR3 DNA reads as TGTGCCAGCAGCCAACAGGCTAGCTCCTACGAGCAGTACTTC.

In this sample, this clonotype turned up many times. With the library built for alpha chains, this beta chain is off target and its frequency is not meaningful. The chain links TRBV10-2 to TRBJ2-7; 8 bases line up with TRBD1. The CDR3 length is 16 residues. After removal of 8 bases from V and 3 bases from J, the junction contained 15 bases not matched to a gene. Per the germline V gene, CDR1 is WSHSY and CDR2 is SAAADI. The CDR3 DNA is TGCGCCAGCCTGTCTCCCGCAGGGGGCGCAGGCTACGAGCAGTACTTC. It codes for CASLSPAGGAGYEQYF.

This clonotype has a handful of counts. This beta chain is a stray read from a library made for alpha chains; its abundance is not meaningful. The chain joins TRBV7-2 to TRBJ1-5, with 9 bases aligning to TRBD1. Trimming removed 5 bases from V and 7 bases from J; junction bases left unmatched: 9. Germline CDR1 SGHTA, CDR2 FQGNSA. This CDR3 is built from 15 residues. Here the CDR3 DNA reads TGTGCCAGCAGCCCCTGGACAGGGGTTGGGCAGCCCCAGCATTTT. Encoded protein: CASSPWTGVGQPQHF.

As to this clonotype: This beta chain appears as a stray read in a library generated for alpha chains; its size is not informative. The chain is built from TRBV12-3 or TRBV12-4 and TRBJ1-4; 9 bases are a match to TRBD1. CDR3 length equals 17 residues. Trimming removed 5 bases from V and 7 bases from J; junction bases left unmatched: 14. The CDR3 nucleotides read TGTGCCAGCAGTAAAATTACAGGGGGCGGAACGGCTGAAAAACTGTTTTTT. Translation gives CASSKITGGGTAEKLFF.

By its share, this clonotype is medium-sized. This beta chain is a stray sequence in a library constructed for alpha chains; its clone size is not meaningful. For the CDR3, the DNA is TGTGCCAGCAGCGGACAGGGGGTAAGAGATCAGCCCCAGCATTTT. The encoded protein is CASSGQGVRDQPQHF. J is TRBJ1-5 and V is TRBV7-9; 10 bases map to TRBD1. The CDR3 totals 15 residues. The J segment lost 5 bases and the V segment lost 5 bases, leaving 6 bases of the junction unmatched. The germline V gene has CDR1 SEHNR and CDR2 FQNEAQ (reference sequence). The full variable domain, completed using reference TRBV7-9 and TRBJ1-5, is DTGVSQNPRHKITKRGQNVTFRCDPISEHNRLYWYRQTLGQGPEFLTYFQNEAQLEKSRLLSDRFSAERPKGSFSTLEIQRTEQGDSAMYLCASSGQGVRDQPQHFGDGTRLSIL.

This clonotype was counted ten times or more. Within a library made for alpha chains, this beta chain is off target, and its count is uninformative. The CDR3 reads CASSSAGESYNEQFF. The CDR3 DNA reads TGTGCCAGCAGCTCTGCGGGGGAATCCTACAATGAGCAGTTCTTC. The V gene is TRBV11-1, the J gene TRBJ2-1, with TRBD2 matching over 7 bases. With V trimmed by 4 bases and J by 1 base, 4 bases remained unmatched. There are 15 residues in the CDR3. Germline values: CDR1 SGHAT, CDR2 FQDESV (reference sequence). The full variable domain, its missing parts supplied by reference TRBV11-1 and TRBJ2-1, is EAEVAQSPRYKITEKSQAVAFWCDPISGHATLYWYRQILGQGPELLVQFQDESVVDDSQLPKDRFSAERLKGVDSTLKIQPAELGDSAMYLCASSSAGESYNEQFFGPGTRLTVL.

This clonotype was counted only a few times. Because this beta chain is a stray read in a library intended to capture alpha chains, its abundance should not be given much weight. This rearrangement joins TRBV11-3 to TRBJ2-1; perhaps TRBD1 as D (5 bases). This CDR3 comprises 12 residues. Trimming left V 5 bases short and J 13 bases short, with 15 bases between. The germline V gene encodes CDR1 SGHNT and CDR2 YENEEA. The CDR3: CASSPKWGAQFF. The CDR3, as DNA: TGTGCCAGCAGCCCTAAGTGGGGCGCCCAGTTCTTC. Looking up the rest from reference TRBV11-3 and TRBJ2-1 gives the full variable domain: EAGVVQSPRYKIIEKKQPVAFWCNPISGHNTLYWYLQNLGQGPELLIRYENEEAVDDSQLPKDRFSAERLKGVDSTLKIQPAELGDSAVYLCASSPKWGAQFFGPGTRLTVL.

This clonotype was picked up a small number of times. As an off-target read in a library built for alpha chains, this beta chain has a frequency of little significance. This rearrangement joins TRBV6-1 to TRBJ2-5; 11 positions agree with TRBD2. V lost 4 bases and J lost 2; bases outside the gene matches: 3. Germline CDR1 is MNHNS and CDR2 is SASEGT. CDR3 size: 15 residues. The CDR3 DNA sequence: TGTGCCAGCAGTGGGGGACTAGCGGTGCAAGAGACCCAGTACTTC. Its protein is CASSGGLAVQETQYF.

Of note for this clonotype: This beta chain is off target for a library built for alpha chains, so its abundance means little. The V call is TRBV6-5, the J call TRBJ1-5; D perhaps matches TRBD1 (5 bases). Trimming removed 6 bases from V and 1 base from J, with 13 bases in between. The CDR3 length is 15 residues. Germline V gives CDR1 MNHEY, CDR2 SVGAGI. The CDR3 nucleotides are TGTGCCAGCAGGTCAGGGAGAAGGAGCAATCAGCCCCAGCATTTT. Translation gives CASRSGRRSNQPQHF.

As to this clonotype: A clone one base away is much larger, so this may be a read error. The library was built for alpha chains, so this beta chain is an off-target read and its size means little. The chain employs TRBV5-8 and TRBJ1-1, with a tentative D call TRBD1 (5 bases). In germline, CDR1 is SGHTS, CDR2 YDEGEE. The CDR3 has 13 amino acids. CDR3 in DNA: TGTGTCAGCAGCTTGGACACAGGAGCTAAAGCTTTCTTT. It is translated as CVSSLDTGAKAFF.

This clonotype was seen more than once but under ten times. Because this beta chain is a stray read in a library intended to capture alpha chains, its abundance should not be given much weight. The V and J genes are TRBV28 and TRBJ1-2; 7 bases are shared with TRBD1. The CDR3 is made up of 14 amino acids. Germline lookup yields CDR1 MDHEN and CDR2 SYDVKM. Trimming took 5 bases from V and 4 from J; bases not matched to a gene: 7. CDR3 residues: CASSMTGNFYGYTF. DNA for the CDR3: TGTGCCAGCAGTATGACAGGGAACTTCTATGGCTACACCTTC.

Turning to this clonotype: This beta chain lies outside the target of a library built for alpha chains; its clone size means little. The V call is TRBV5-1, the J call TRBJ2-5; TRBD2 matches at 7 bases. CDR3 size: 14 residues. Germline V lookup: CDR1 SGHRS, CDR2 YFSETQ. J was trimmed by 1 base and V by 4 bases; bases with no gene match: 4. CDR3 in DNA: TGCGCCAGCAGCGTGGGAGGGGCCCAAGAGACCCAGTACTTC. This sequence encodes CASSVGGAQETQYF. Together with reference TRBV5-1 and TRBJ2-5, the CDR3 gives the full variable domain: KAGVTQTPRYLIKTRGQQVTLSCSPISGHRSVSWYQQTPGQGLQFLFEYFSETQRNKGNFPGRFSGRQFSNSRSEMNVSTLELGDSALYLCASSVGGAQETQYFGPGTRLLVL.

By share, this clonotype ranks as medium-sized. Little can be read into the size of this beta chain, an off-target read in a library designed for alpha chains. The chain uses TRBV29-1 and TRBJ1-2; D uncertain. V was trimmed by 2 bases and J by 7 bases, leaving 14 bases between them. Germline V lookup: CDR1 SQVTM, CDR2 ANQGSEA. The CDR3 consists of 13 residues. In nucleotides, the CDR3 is TGCAGCGTTGAACCCAGCAGCCGTGGTGGCTACACCTTC. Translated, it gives CSVEPSSRGGYTF.

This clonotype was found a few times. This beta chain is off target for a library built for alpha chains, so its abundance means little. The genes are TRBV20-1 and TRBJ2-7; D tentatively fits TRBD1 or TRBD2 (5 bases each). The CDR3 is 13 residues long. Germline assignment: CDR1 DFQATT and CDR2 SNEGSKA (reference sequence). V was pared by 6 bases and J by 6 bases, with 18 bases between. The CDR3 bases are TGCAGTGCCCCCGACGGGGCAAATGCCGAGCAGTACTTC. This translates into CSAPDGANAEQYF.

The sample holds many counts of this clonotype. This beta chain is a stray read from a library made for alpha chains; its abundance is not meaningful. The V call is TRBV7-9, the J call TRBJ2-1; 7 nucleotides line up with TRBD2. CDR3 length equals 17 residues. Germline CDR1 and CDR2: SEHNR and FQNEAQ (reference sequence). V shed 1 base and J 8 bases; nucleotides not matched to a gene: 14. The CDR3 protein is CASSLVPRQRGRDEQFF. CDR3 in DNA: TGTGCCAGCAGCTTAGTTCCCCGTCAGCGGGGTAGGGATGAGCAGTTCTTC.

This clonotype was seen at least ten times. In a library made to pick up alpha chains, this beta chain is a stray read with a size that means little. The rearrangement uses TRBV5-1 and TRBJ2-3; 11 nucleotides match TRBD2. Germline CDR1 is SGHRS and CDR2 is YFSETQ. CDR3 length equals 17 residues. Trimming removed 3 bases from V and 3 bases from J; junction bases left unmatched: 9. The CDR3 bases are TGCGCCAGCAGCTCCCAAACTAGCGGGGGTACAACAGATACGCAGTATTTT. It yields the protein CASSSQTSGGTTDTQYF. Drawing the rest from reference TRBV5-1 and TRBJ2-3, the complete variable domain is KAGVTQTPRYLIKTRGQQVTLSCSPISGHRSVSWYQQTPGQGLQFLFEYFSETQRNKGNFPGRFSGRQFSNSRSEMNVSTLELGDSALYLCASSSQTSGGTTDTQYFGPGTRLTVL.

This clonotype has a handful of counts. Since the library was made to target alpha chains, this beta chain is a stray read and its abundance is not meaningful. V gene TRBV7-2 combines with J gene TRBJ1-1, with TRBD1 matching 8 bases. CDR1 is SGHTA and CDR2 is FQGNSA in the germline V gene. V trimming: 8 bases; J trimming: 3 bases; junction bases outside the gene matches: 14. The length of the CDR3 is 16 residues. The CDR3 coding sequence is TGTGCCAGCGCGCGAGGGGAGGGCAGGGGGCACACTGAAGCTTTCTTT. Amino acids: CASARGEGRGHTEAFF.

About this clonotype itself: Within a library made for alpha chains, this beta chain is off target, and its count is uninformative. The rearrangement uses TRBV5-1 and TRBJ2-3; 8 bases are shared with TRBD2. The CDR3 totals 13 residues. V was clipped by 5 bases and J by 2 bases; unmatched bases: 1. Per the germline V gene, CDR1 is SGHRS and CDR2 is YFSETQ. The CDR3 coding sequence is TGCGCCAGCAGGACTAGCGCCACAGATACGCAGTATTTT. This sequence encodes CASRTSATDTQYF.

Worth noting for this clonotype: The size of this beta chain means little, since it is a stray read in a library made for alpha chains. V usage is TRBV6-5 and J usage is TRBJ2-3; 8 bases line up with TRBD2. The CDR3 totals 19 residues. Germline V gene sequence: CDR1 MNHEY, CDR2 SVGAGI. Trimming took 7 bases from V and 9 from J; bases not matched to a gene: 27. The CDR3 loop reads CASTSHPLGGLAFPGTQYF. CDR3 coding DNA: TGTGCCAGCACCTCCCACCCTCTTGGCGGACTAGCATTCCCTGGGACGCAGTATTTT.

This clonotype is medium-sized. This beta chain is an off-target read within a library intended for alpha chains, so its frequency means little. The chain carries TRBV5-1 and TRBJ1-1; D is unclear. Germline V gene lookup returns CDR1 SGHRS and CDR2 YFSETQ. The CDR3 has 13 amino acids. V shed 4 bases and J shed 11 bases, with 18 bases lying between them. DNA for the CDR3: TGCGCCAGCAGCCACGAGGGAGGCCCCATGGCTTTCTTT. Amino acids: CASSHEGGPMAFF.

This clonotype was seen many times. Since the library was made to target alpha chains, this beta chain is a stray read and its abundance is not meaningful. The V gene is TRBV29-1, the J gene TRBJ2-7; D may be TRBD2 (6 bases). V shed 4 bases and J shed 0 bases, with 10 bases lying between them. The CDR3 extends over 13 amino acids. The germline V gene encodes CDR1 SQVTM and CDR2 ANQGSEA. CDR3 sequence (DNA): TGCAGCGTTGCCCCGGGACTCTCCTACGAGCAGTACTTC. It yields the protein CSVAPGLSYEQYF.

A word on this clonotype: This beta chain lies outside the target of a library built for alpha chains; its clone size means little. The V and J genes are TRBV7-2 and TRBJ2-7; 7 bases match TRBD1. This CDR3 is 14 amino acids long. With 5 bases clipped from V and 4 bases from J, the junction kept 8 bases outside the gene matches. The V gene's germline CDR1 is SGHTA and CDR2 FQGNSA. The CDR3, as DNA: TGTGCCAGCAGCGAGGGGACAGAGATATACGAGCAGTACTTC. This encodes CASSEGTEIYEQYF.

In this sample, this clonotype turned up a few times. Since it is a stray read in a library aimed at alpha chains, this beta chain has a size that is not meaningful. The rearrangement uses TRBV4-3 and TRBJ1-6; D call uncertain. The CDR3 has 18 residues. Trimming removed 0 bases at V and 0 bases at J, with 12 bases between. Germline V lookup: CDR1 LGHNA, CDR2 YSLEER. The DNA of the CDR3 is TGCGCCAGCAGCCAAGACCGCCCCACGAGCTCCTATAATTCACCCCTCCACTTT. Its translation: CASSQDRPTSSYNSPLHF.

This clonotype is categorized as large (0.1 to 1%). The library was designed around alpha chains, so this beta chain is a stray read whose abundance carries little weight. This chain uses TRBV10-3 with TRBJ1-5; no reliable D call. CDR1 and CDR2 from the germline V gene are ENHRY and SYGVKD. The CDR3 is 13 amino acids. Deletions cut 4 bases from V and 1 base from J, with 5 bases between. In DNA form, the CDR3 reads TGTGCCATCAGTGGTGGCAGCAATCAGCCCCAGCATTTT. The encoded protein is CAISGGSNQPQHF.

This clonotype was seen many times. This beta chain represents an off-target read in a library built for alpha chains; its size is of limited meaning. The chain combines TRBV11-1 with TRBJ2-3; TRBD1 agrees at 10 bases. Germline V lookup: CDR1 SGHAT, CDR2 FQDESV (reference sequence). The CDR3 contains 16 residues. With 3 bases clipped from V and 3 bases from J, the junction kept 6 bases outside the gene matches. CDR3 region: CASSFPRTGGTDTQYF. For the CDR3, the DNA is TGTGCCAGCAGCTTCCCCCGGACAGGGGGGACAGATACGCAGTATTTT.

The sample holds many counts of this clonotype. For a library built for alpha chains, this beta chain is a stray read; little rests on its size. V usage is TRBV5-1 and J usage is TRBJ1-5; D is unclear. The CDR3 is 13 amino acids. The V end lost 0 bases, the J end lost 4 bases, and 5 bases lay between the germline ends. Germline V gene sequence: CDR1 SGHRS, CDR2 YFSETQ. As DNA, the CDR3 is TGCGCCAGCAGCTTGGACGGGAATCAGCCCCAGCATTTT. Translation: CASSLDGNQPQHF.